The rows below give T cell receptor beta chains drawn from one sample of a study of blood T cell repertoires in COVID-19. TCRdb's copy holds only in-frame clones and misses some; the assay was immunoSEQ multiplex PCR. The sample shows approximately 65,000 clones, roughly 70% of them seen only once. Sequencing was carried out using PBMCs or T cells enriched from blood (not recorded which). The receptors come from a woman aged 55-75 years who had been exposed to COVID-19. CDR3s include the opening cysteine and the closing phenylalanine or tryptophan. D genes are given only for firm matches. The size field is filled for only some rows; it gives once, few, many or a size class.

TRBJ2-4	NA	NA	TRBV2	TGTGCCAGCAGTGCAGGGCAGGGCTCTTCCAAAAACATTCAGTACTTC	CASSAGQGSSKNIQYF
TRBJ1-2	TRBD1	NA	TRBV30	TGTGCCTGGAGTGTAACAGGGGGAGGTAGTGGCTACACCTTC	CAWSVTGGGSGYTF
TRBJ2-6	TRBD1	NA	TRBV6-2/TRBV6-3	TGTGCCAGCAGTTACCTTTTTCGGACAGGGCCTGGGGCCAACGTCCTGACTTTC	CASSYLFRTGPGANVLTF
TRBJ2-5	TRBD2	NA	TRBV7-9	TGTGCCAGCAGCTCGGGACTAGCGGGTGGGGAGACCCAGTACTTC	CASSSGLAGGETQYF
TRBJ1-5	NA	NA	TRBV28	TGTGCCAGCAGTTTCCGAAGCAATAGCAATCAGCCCCAGCATTTT	CASSFRSNSNQPQHF
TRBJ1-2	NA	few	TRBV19	TGTGCCAGTACCTTGAGAGGGTATGGCTACACCTTC	CASTLRGYGYTF
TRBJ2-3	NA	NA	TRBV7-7	TGTGCCAGCAGCCCAGGCAGGACTAGCACAGATACGCAGTATTTT	CASSPGRTSTDTQYF
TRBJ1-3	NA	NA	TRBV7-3	TGTGCCAGCAGCTCCGGACAGAGTGGAAACACCATATATTTT	CASSSGQSGNTIYF
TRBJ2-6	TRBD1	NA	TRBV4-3	TGCGCCAGCAGCCAAGAGGCTACAGGGGTGGCAACTGGGGCCAACGTCCTGACTTTC	CASSQEATGVATGANVLTF
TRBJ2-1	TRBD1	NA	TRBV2	TGTGCCAGCAGTAGAGACAGGGAATCCTACAATGAGCAGTTCTTC	CASSRDRESYNEQFF
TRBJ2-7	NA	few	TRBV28	TGTGCCAGCAGTCCAAACGGACAGATCTACGAGCAGTACTTC	CASSPNGQIYEQYF
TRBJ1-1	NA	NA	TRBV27	TGTGCCAGCAGCCGGGGTCGGCAGTTAAACACTGAAGCTTTCTTT	CASSRGRQLNTEAFF
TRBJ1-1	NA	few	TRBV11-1	TGTGCCAGCAGCCTCCGGGACACTGAAGCTTTCTTT	CASSLRDTEAFF
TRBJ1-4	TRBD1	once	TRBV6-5	TGTGCCAGTGATTCCGGGACAGGATATGAAAAACTGTTTTTT	CASDSGTGYEKLFF
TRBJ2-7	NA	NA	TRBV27	TGTGCCAGCACGCAGGGGTACGAGCAGTACTTC	CASTQGYEQYF
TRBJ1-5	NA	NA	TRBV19	TGTGCCAGTAGTGGGCCAGCTGGCAATCAGCCCCAGCATTTT	CASSGPAGNQPQHF
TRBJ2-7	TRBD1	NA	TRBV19	TGTGCCAGTAGTACACAGGGGTGGAACGAGCAGTACTTC	CASSTQGWNEQYF
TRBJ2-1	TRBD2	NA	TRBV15	TGTGCCACCAGCCCGACTAGCGGGGGAAACAATGAGCAGTTCTTC	CATSPTSGGNNEQFF
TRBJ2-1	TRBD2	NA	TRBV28	TGTGCCAGCAGCCACCCAGGTAGCGGGGGCCGTGAGCAGTTCTTC	CASSHPGSGGREQFF
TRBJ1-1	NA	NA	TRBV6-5	TGTGCCAGCAGGAGAGGGATGAACACTGAAGCTTTCTTT	CASRRGMNTEAFF